The T cell receptor (beta chain) described here comes from a study of T cells in localized non-small cell lung cancer. Study findings and constraints: Uninvolved adjacent lung had higher T cell clonality than tumor and all other tissues.

Here immunoSEQ multiplex PCR was the method, and the copy in TCRdb shows in-frame clones only, minus some. Counted here are about 59,000 clones, more than 85% occurring once; the ten biggest clones make up 20%. CDR1 is MGHRA and CDR2 is YSYEKL in the germline V gene. The CDR3 runs to 16 residues. The V end was cut by 2 bases, the J end by 0 bases, with 13 bases between. As to this clone: What it binds is unknown.

The J gene is TRBJ1-1, the V gene TRBV4-1; TRBD1 might be the D (5 bases). The input for sequencing was peripheral blood, taken before any cancer treatment. The clonotype was recovered from a man aged 40-75 years with stage I lung adenocarcinoma. The CDR3 loop is CASSQLVSGLNTEAFF. The CDR3 DNA follows: TGCGCCAGCAGCCAATTGGTGTCAGGGTTGAACACTGAAGCTTTCTTT.